The T cell receptor (beta chain) described here comes from a study of cytomegalovirus exposure and HLA in healthy donors. Use of 60 Vbeta and 13 Jbeta primers characterized the PCR. Libraries were prepared by immunoSEQ multiplex PCR; TCRdb keeps only in-frame clonotypes and omits some of them. The data contain under 250,000 clones, 76% of them singletons. The ends were cut back, 3 bases at V and 6 bases at J, with 17 bases in the middle. This CDR3 is 16 amino acids long. CDR1 is MNHEY and CDR2 is SMNVEV in the germline V gene (reference sequence). About this clone: Its antigen is as yet unknown.

Broader study findings: An assumption of roughly uniform sequencing depth across donors underlay the presence/absence analyses.

The sequencing input was PBMCs. The rearrangement uses TRBV27 and TRBJ2-2, with a tentative D call TRBD1 (6 bases). The clonotype comes from a man aged 18 to 30 in good health and CMV-seronegative. The CDR3 sequence: CASSFLGTRTPGELFF. In DNA, the CDR3 is TGTGCCAGCAGTTTCCTCGGGACACGGACACCCGGGGAGCTGTTTTTT.